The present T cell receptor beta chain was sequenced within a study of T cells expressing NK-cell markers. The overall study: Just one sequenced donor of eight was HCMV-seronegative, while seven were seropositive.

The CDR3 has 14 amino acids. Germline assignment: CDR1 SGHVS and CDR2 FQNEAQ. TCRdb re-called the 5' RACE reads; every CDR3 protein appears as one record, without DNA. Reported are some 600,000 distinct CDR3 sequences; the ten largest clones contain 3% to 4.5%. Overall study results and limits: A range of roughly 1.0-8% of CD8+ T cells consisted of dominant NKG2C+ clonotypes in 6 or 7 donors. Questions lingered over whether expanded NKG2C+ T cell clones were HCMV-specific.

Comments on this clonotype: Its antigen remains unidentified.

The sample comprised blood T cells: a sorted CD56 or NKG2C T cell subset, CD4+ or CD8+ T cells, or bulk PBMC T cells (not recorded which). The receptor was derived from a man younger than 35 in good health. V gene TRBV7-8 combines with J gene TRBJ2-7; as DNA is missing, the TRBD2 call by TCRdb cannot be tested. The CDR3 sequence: CASSPATSHYEQYF.